The 25 T cell receptor beta chains below were found in one sample sequenced in a study of shared clonotypes between healthy human individuals. Sequenced by immunoSEQ multiplex PCR; TCRdb stores in-frame clones only, minus some. This sample carries some 1.1 million clones, 70% to 80% of them seen once, and the ten largest clones take 0.85% to 1%. Material for sequencing was memory CD4+ T cells from PBMCs. The sample's subset: CD45RA-negative fraction. Source of these receptors: a man younger than 35 in good health. Some clones in this sample may be carry-over from other donors' samples.

The V and J genes are TRBV5-3 and TRBJ1-5; possible D gene TRBD1, 6 bases. TRBV5-3 is an open reading frame, and its role is uncertain. The CDR3 is 14 residues long. The V gene lost 4 bases and the J gene lost 5 bases, with 13 bases spanning the gap. In DNA, the CDR3 is TGTGCCAGAAGCCTGGACAGAGACTATCAGCCCCAGCATTTT. It is translated as CARSLDRDYQPQHF.

This rearrangement joins TRBV5-1 to TRBJ1-5; D might be TRBD1 (6 bases). Germline-derived CDR1 and CDR2 are SGHRS and YFSETQ. The CDR3 spans 18 residues. The germline V and J ends were trimmed by 4 bases and 0 bases, with 20 bases remaining between them. DNA for the CDR3: TGCGCCAGCAGCCCAAGGACAGAACTCGATTATAGCAATCAGCCCCAGCATTTT. It is translated as CASSPRTELDYSNQPQHF.

This sequence joins TRBV27 and TRBJ2-1; the D gene is possibly TRBD2 (6 bases). Per germline, CDR1 MNHEY and CDR2 SMNVEV (reference sequence). With 0 bases removed from V and 0 bases from J, the gap between germline ends came to 12 bases. CDR3 length equals 17 residues. CDR3 protein: CASSLSVAAISYNEQFF. The DNA of the CDR3 is TGTGCCAGCAGTTTATCGGTAGCGGCCATCTCCTACAATGAGCAGTTCTTC.

The chain carries TRBV9 and TRBJ1-2; D is perhaps TRBD1 (5 bases). V was pared by 3 bases and J by 6 bases, with 12 bases between. This CDR3 has 13 residues. CDR1 is SGDLS, CDR2 YYNGEE, per germline. CDR3 in amino acids: CASSAARVDGYTF. In DNA, the CDR3 is TGTGCCAGCAGCGCCGCCAGGGTGGATGGCTACACCTTC.

The chain links TRBV7-9 to TRBJ1-1; a weak D match, TRBD1 (5 bases). The V end was cut by 2 bases, the J end by 10 bases, with 14 bases between. This CDR3 spans 13 amino acids. The germline V gene has CDR1 SEHNR and CDR2 FQNEAQ (reference sequence). The CDR3 loop reads CASSLRELGGAFF. The CDR3 coding sequence is TGTGCCAGCAGCTTACGAGAGCTGGGGGGAGCTTTCTTT.

The chain carries TRBV2 and TRBJ2-1, with D tentatively TRBD1 (5 bases). The length of the CDR3 is 15 residues. CDR1 is SNHLY and CDR2 is FYNNEI in the germline V gene. V was pared by 8 bases and J by 0 bases, with 14 bases between. The DNA for the CDR3 is TGTGCCAGCGCGAGACAGATTAGCTCCTACAATGAGCAGTTCTTC. Amino acids: CASARQISSYNEQFF.

The chain has TRBV9 and TRBJ2-2; 7 bases fit TRBD1. Unmatched junction bases numbered 0, after V lost 3 bases and J lost 4 bases. Germline V gene data show CDR1 as SGDLS and CDR2 as YYNGEE. There are 13 residues in the CDR3. CDR3 sequence: CASSDRGTGELFF. The CDR3 DNA reads TGTGCCAGCAGCGACAGGGGCACCGGGGAGCTGTTTTTT.

The V call is TRBV5-4, the J call TRBJ2-7; D is possibly TRBD1 (5 bases). The germline CDR1 and CDR2 sequences are SGHNT and YYREEE (reference sequence). The V end lost 5 bases, the J end lost 2 bases, and 11 bases lay between the germline ends. The CDR3 has 13 amino acids. CDR3 nucleotide sequence: TGTGCCAGCAGGGGAACAGGTCCCTACGAGCAGTACTTC. Encoded protein: CASRGTGPYEQYF.

The V call is TRBV7-2, the J call TRBJ1-3; D perhaps matches TRBD1 (5 bases). V shed 2 bases and J shed 2 bases, with 16 bases lying between them. This CDR3 comprises 17 residues. Germline values: CDR1 SGHTA, CDR2 FQGNSA. CDR3 nucleotide sequence: TGTGCCAGCAGCTTATTCCCACAGGCAGACCCTGGAAACACCATATATTTT. It encodes CASSLFPQADPGNTIYF.

This clone was recorded only once. The rearrangement uses TRBV5-1 and TRBJ2-1; 8 positions match TRBD1. CDR3 length: 15 amino acids. Germline V gene lookup returns CDR1 SGHRS and CDR2 YFSETQ. J lost 7 bases, V lost 0 bases, and 6 bases had no gene match. In DNA, the CDR3 is TGCGCCAGCAGCTTGGAGACAGGGGTTTGGAATGAGCAGTTCTTC. Translating it yields CASSLETGVWNEQFF.

This chain joins TRBV7-2 and TRBJ1-3, with 7 positions matching TRBD1. The CDR3 loop spans 15 amino acids. The J segment lost 8 bases and the V segment lost 1 base, leaving 8 bases of the junction unmatched. Germline V gene data show CDR1 as SGHTA and CDR2 as FQGNSA. The DNA of the CDR3 is TGTGCCAGCAGCTTAGTGGCAGGGGGATTGGACACCATATATTTT. It translates to CASSLVAGGLDTIYF.

This clone appeared once. The chain couples TRBV9 to TRBJ2-7, with D perhaps matching TRBD1 (5 bases). V dropped 0 bases and J dropped 2 bases, with 12 bases sitting between them. From germline, CDR1 is SGDLS and CDR2 YYNGEE. The CDR3 contains 15 residues. Here the CDR3 DNA reads TGTGCCAGCAGCGTAGGCAGGGAAGGGGCCTACGAGCAGTACTTC. This encodes CASSVGREGAYEQYF.

The chain couples TRBV28 to TRBJ2-7, with D uncertain. V was clipped by 5 bases and J by 2 bases, with 16 bases between them. Germline V gene lookup returns CDR1 MDHEN and CDR2 SYDVKM. The CDR3 loop spans 15 amino acids. The CDR3 bases are TGTGCCAGCAGTCCCCACAACGGATTTACCTACGAGCAGTACTTC. Translated, it gives CASSPHNGFTYEQYF.

The CDR3 DNA sequence: TGTGCCAGTAGGCCCCGGCTAGCGGATGATACGCAGTATTTT. Translation: CASRPRLADDTQYF. The V call is TRBV19, the J call TRBJ2-3, with 7 nucleotides matching TRBD2. The germline V gene encodes CDR1 LNHDA and CDR2 SQIVND (reference sequence). The CDR3 length is 14 residues. With V trimmed by 6 bases and J by 6 bases, 9 bases remained unmatched.

Regarding this clone: A far larger clone is only one base removed, so a read error is likely. The chain recombines TRBV6-5 with TRBJ2-5, with D hard to call. The CDR3 is made up of 11 amino acids. V was trimmed by 5 bases and J by 2 bases, leaving 3 bases between them. From germline, CDR1 is MNHEY and CDR2 SVGAGI. CDR3 protein: CASSPQETQYF. The CDR3 DNA sequence: TGTGCCAGCAGTCCTCAAGAGACCCAGTACTTC.

J is TRBJ2-3 and V is TRBV6-5, with D possibly TRBD2 on 5 matching bases. This CDR3 spans 14 amino acids. Germline CDR1 MNHEY, CDR2 SVGAGI. The V and J ends lost 0 bases and 6 bases respectively, with 10 bases between them. CDR3 DNA sequence: TGTGCCAGCAGTTACTCAATCCGCGGGGATACGCAGTATTTT. Translating gives CASSYSIRGDTQYF.

The gene calls are TRBV28 and TRBJ1-5; perhaps TRBD1 as D (5 bases). V shed 6 bases and J shed 3 bases, with 18 bases lying between them. The CDR3 covers 16 residues. CDR1 is MDHEN, CDR2 SYDVKM, per germline. The CDR3: CASSPGGGTYNQPQHF. CDR3 nucleotide sequence: TGTGCCAGCAGCCCCGGGGGGGGTACCTACAATCAGCCCCAGCATTTT.

The DNA for the CDR3 is TGTGCCAGCAGTTTTGTGGTATCGGGTTACGACTATGGCTACACCTTC. As protein: CASSFVVSGYDYGYTF. V and J are TRBV28 and TRBJ1-2; D is ambiguous. The germline V gene encodes CDR1 MDHEN and CDR2 SYDVKM. This CDR3 is 16 amino acids long. The ends were cut back, 3 bases at V and 3 bases at J, with 17 bases in the middle.

The V gene is TRBV5-4, the J gene TRBJ1-2, with D possibly TRBD1 on 6 matching bases. The V gene's germline CDR1 is SGHNT and CDR2 YYREEE (reference sequence). The CDR3 length is 15 residues. V lost 4 bases, J lost 4 bases, and 17 bases lay in between. CDR3 sequence reads: CASSRETRGVYGYTF. The CDR3 DNA is TGTGCCAGCAGCCGTGAGACCAGGGGAGTCTATGGCTACACCTTC.

This clone was detected only once. This chain joins TRBV5-1 and TRBJ2-2, with 7 bases lining up with TRBD1. Trimming took 0 bases from V and 1 from J; bases not matched to a gene: 6. The germline gives CDR1 SGHRS, CDR2 YFSETQ. The CDR3 has 17 residues. CDR3 sequence: CASSLGSGTVNTGELFF. The CDR3 DNA follows: TGCGCCAGCAGCTTGGGGTCCGGGACAGTGAACACCGGGGAGCTGTTTTTT. Filled out from reference TRBV5-1 and TRBJ2-2, the complete variable domain reads KAGVTQTPRYLIKTRGQQVTLSCSPISGHRSVSWYQQTPGQGLQFLFEYFSETQRNKGNFPGRFSGRQFSNSRSEMNVSTLELGDSALYLCASSLGSGTVNTGELFFGEGSRLTVL.

This chain joins TRBV27 and TRBJ2-1; 9 bases line up with TRBD2. This CDR3 region has 15 residues. J gave up 1 base and V 5 bases, and 3 bases lay outside the gene matches. Germline V gives CDR1 MNHEY, CDR2 SMNVEV (reference sequence). Here the CDR3 reads CASSPLAGSYNEQFF. CDR3 nucleotides: TGTGCCAGCAGTCCTCTAGCGGGGTCCTACAATGAGCAGTTCTTC.

This chain joins TRBV18 and TRBJ2-7; weak D call: TRBD1 (5 bases). CDR3 length: 13 residues. Germline V gene lookup returns CDR1 KGHSH and CDR2 LQKENI. V was pared by 2 bases and J by 6 bases, with 11 bases between. The chain's CDR3 is CASSPKQGGEQYF. CDR3 coding DNA: TGTGCCAGCTCACCAAAGCAGGGCGGCGAGCAGTACTTC.

V gene TRBV9 combines with J gene TRBJ2-2, with 10 bases fitting TRBD1. CDR1 and CDR2 from the germline V gene are SGDLS and YYNGEE. The CDR3 runs to 16 residues. V lost 0 bases, J lost 5 bases, and 4 bases stayed unmatched. CDR3 sequence reads: CASSVEGTGETGELFF. In DNA form, the CDR3 reads TGTGCCAGCAGCGTAGAAGGGACAGGGGAGACCGGGGAGCTGTTTTTT.

The chain joins TRBV2 to TRBJ2-1; D uncertain. Germline CDR1 is SNHLY and CDR2 is FYNNEI. There are 11 residues in the CDR3. V shed 4 bases and J shed 6 bases, with 4 bases lying between them. The CDR3: CASSVFNEQFF. The DNA of the CDR3 is TGTGCCAGCAGTGTGTTCAATGAGCAGTTCTTC.

This sequence joins TRBV5-4 and TRBJ1-6; D is undetermined. The V gene's germline CDR1 is SGHNT and CDR2 YYREEE (reference sequence). The length of the CDR3 is 17 residues. Trimming cost V 0 bases and J 5 bases, with 15 bases left between them. CDR3 in amino acids: CASSLDLSAGNNSPLHF. DNA of the CDR3: TGTGCCAGCAGCTTGGACCTCTCGGCGGGCAATAATTCACCCCTCCACTTT.